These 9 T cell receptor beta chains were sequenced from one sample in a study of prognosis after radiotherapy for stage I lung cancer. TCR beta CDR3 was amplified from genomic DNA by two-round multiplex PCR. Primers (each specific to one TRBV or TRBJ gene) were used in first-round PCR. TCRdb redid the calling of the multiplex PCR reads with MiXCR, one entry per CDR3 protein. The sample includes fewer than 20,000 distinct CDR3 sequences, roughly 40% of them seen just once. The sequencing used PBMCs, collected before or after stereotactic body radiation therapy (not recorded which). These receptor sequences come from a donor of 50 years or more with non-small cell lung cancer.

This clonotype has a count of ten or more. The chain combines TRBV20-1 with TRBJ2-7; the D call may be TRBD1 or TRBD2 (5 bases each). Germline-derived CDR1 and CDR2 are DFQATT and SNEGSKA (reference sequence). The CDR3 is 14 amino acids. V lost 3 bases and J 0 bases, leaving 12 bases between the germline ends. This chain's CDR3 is CSARGTLSSYEQYF. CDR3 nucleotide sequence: TGCAGTGCTAGGGGGACGCTCAGCTCCTACGAGCAGTACTTC.

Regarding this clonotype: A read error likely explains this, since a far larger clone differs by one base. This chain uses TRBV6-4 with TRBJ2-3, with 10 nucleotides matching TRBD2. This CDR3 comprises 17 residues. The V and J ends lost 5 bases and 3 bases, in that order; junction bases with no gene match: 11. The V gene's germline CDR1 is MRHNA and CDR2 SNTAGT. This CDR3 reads CASSYDSGGCGTDTQYF. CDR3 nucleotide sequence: TGTGCCAGCAGTTACGATAGCGGGGGGTGCGGGACAGATACGCAGTATTTT.

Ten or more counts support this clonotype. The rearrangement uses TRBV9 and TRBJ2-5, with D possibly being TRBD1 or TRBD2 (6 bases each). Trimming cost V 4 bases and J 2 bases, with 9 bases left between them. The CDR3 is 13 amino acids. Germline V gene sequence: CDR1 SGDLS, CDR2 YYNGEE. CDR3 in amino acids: CASSKGGQETQYF. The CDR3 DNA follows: TGTGCCAGCAGCAAAGGGGGGCAAGAGACCCAGTACTTC.

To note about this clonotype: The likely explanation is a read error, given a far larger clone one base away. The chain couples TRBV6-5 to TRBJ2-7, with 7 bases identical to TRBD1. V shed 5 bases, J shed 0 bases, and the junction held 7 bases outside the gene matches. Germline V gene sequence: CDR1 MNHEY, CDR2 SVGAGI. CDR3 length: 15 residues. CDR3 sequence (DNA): TGTGCCAGCAGTCCCACAGGGGCCCCCTCCTACGAGCAGTACTTC. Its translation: CASSPTGAPSYEQYF.

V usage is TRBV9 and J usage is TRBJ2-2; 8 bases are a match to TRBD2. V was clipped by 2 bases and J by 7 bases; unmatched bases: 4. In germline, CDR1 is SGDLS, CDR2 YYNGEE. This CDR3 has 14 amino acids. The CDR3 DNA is TGTGCCAGCAGCGTCGAGCGGGAGATCGGGGAGCTGTTTTTT. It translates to CASSVEREIGELFF.

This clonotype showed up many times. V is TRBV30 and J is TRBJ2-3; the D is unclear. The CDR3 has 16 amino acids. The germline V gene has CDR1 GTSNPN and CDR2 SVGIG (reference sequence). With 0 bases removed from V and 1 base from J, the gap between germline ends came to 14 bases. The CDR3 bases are TGTGCCTGGAGTGTACGTTATAGCTTGGGCACAGATACGCAGTATTTT. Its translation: CAWSVRYSLGTDTQYF.

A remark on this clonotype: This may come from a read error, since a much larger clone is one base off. The CDR3 sequence: CASSGQGQPWETQYF. CDR3 nucleotide sequence: TGCGCCAGCAGCGGACAGGGACAACCTTGGGAGACCCAGTACTTC. V gene TRBV5-1 combines with J gene TRBJ2-5, with 8 bases lining up with TRBD1. The CDR3 contains 15 residues. J gave up 5 bases and V 4 bases, and 10 bases lay outside the gene matches. Germline CDR1 reads SGHRS; CDR2 reads YFSETQ.

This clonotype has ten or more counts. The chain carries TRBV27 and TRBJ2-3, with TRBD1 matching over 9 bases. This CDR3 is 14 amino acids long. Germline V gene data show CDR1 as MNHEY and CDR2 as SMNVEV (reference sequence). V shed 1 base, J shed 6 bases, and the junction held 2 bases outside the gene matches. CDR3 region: CASSLLQGADTQYF. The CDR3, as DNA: TGTGCCAGCAGTTTATTACAGGGGGCTGATACGCAGTATTTT.

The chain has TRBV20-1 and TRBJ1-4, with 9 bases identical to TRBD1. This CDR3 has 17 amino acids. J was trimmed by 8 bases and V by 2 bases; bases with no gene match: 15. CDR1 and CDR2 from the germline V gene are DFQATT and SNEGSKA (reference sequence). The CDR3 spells CSARLTSGQGVGEKLFF. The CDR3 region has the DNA TGCAGTGCTAGACTGACATCGGGACAGGGAGTTGGAGAAAAACTGTTTTTT.